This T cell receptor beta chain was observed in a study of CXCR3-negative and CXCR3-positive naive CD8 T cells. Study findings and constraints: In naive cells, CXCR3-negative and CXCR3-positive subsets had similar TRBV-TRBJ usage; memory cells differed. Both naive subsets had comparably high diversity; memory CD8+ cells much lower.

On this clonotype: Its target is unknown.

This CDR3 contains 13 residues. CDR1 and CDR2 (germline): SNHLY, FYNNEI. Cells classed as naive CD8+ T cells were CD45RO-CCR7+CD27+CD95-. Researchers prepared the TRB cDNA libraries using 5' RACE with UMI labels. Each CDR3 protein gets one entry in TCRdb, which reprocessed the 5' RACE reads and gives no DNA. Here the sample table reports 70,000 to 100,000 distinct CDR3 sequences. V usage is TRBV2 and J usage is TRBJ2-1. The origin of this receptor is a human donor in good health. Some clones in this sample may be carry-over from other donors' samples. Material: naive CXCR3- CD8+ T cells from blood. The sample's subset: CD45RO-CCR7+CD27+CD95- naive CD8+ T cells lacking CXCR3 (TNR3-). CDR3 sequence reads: CASSEYSFNEQFF.